This T cell receptor beta chain was obtained from a study of Graves' ophthalmopathy and Graves' hyperthyroidism. Study results and caveats: Most clonotypes expanded in thyroid above 0.001 frequency were present in blood too. With a specificity of around 76% and a sensitivity of about 69%, the model predicted ophthalmopathy progression.

This clonotype came up many times. Its target is not known. The diagnostic workup employed clinical symptoms, serum thyroxine, TRAb, thyroid ultrasound and orbital computed tomography. The sequenced template was RNA, covering the TCR beta CDR3 region. HTBI-primed first-round RT-PCR preceded second-round multiplex PCR. TCRdb re-called the multiplex PCR reads through MiXCR, storing one row per CDR3 protein. The data contain over a million distinct CDR3 sequences, 35% to 40% of them singletons. The source of this sequence is an adult man with Graves' hyperthyroidism. Material for sequencing was peripheral blood or thyroid tissue (not recorded which).

CDR3 sequence: CATRTGSGANVLTF. DNA for the CDR3: TGTGCCACCAGGACAGGCTCTGGGGCCAACGTCCTGACTTTC. V and J are TRBV10-3 and TRBJ2-6, with TRBD1 matching 7 bases. CDR1 is ENHRY, CDR2 SYGVKD, per germline. The CDR3 runs to 14 residues. Trimming cost V 10 bases and J 0 bases; bases outside gene matches: 3.